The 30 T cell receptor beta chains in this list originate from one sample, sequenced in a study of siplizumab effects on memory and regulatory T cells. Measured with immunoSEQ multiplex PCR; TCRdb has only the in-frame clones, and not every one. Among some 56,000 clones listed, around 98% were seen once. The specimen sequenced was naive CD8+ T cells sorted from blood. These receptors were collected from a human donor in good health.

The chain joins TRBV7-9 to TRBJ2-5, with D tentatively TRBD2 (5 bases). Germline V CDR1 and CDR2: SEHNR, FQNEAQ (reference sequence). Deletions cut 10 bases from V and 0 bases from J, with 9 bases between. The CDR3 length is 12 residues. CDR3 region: CATLEDQETQYF. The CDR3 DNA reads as TGTGCCACCTTGGAGGACCAAGAGACCCAGTACTTC. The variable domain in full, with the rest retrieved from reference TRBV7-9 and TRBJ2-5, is DTGVSQNPRHKITKRGQNVTFRCDPISEHNRLYWYRQTLGQGPEFLTYFQNEAQLEKSRLLSDRFSAERPKGSFSTLEIQRTEQGDSAMYLCATLEDQETQYFGPGTRLLVL.

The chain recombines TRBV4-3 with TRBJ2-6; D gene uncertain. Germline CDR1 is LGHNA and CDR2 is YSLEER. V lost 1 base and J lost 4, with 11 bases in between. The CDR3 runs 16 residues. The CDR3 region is CASSQGTDLGANVLTF. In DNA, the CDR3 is TGCGCCAGCAGCCAAGGGACGGACCTGGGGGCCAACGTCCTGACTTTC.

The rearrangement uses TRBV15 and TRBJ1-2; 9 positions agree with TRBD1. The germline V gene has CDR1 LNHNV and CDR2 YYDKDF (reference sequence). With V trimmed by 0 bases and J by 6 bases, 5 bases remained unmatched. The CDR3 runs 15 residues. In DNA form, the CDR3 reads TGTGCCACCAGCAGAGATCCCGGGACAGGGAATGGCTACACCTTC. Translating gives CATSRDPGTGNGYTF.

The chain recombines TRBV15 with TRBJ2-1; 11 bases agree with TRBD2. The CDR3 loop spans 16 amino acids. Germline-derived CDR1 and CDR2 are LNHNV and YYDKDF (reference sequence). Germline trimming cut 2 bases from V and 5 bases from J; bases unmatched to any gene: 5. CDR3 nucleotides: TGTGCCACCAGCAGAAACCGGGGACTAGCGGACAATGAGCAGTTCTTC. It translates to CATSRNRGLADNEQFF.

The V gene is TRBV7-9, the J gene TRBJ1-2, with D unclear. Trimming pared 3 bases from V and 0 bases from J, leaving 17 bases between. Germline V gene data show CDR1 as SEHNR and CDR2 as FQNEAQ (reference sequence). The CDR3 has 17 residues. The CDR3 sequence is CASSFIPAFPSNYGYTF. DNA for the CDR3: TGTGCCAGCAGCTTTATCCCCGCGTTCCCCTCTAACTATGGCTACACCTTC.

The DNA of the CDR3 is TGTGCCAGCAGCTTAGAACGCCTCACAGATACGCAGTATTTT. It translates to CASSLERLTDTQYF. V and J are TRBV11-2 and TRBJ2-3; D ambiguous. Trimming stripped 0 bases from V and 2 bases from J, with 6 bases between. Germline assignment: CDR1 SGHAT and CDR2 FQNNGV. This CDR3 region has 14 residues. Supplemented by reference TRBV11-2 and TRBJ2-3, the full variable domain reads EAGVAQSPRYKIIEKRQSVAFWCNPISGHATLYWYQQILGQGPKLLIQFQNNGVVDDSQLPKDRFSAERLKGVDSTLKIQPAKLEDSAVYLCASSLERLTDTQYFGPGTRLTVL.

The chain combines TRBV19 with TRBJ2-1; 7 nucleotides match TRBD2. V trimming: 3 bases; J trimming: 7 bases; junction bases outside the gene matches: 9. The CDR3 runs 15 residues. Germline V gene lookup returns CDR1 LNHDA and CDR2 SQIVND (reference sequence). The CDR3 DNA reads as TGTGCCAGTAGTATTAGGTGGGAGGGCCGGAATGAGCAGTTCTTC. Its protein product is CASSIRWEGRNEQFF.

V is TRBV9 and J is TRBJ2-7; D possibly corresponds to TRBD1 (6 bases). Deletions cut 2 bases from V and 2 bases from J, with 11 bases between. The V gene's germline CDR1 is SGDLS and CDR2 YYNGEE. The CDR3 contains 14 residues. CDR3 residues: CASSVEDSTYEQYF. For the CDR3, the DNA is TGTGCCAGCAGCGTCGAGGACAGCACCTACGAGCAGTACTTC.

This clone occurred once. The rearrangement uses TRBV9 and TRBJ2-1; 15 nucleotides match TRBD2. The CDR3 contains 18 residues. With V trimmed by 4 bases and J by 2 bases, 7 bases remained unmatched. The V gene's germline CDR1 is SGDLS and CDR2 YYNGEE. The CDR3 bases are TGTGCCAGCAGCCTCCCACGGACTAGCGGGAGGGCCTACAATGAGCAGTTCTTC. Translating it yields CASSLPRTSGRAYNEQFF.

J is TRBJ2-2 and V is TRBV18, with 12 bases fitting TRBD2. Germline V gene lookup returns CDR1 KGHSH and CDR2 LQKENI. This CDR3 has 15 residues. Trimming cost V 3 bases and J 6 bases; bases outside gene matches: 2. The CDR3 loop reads CASSPTSGSSGELFF. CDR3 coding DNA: TGTGCCAGCTCACCGACTAGCGGGAGTTCCGGGGAGCTGTTTTTT.

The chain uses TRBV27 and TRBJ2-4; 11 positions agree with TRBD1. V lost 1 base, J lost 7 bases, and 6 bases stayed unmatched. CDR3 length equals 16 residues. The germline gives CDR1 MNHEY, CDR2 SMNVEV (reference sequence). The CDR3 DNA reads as TGTGCCAGCAGTTTATTGCCGGGACAGGGGGAGAACATTCAGTACTTC. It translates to CASSLLPGQGENIQYF.

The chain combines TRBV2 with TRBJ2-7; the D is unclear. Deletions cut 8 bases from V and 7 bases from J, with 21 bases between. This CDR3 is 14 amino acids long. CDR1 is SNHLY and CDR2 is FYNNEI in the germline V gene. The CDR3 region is CASLDHPTFWEQYF. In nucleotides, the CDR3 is TGTGCCAGCTTGGACCACCCTACGTTTTGGGAGCAGTACTTC.

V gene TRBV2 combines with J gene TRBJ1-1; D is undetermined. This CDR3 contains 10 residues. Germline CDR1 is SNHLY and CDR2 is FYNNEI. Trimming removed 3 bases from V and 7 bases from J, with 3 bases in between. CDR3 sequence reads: CASSEIEAFF. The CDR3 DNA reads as TGTGCCAGCAGTGAGATTGAAGCTTTCTTT.

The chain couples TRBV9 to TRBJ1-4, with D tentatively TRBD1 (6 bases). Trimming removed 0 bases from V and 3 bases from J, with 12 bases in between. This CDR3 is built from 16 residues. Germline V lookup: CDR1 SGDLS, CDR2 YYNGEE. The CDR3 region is CASSVARGGANEKLFF. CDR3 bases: TGTGCCAGCAGCGTAGCTAGAGGGGGAGCTAATGAAAAACTGTTTTTT.

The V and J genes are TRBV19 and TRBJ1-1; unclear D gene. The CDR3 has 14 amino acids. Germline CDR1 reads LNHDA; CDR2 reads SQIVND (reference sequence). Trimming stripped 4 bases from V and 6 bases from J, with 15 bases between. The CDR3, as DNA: TGTGCCAGTAGTACGAAGTCAACTTGGGCTGAAGCTTTCTTT. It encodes CASSTKSTWAEAFF.

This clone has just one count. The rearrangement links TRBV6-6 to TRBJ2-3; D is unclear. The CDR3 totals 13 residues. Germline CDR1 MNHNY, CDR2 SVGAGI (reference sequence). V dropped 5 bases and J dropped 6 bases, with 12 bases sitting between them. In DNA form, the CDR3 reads TGTGCCAGCAGTCATTCGGCCGGGGATACGCAGTATTTT. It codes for CASSHSAGDTQYF.

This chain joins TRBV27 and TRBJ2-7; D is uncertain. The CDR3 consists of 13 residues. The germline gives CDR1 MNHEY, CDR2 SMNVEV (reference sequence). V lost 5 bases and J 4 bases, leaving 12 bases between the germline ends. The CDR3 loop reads CASSAWPPYEQYF. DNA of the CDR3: TGTGCCAGCAGTGCCTGGCCCCCTTACGAGCAGTACTTC.

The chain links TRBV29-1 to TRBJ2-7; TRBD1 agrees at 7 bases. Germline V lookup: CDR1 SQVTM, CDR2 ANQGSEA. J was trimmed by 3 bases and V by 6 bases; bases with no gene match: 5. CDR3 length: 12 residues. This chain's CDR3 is CSVQGVFYEQYF. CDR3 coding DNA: TGCAGCGTGCAGGGGGTGTTCTACGAGCAGTACTTC.

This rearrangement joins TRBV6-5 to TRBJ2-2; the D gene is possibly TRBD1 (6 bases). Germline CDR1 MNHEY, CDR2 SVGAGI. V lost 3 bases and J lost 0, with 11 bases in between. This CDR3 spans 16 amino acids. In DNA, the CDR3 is TGTGCCAGCAGTTATTCGAGGACAGCGAACACCGGGGAGCTGTTTTTT. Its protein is CASSYSRTANTGELFF.

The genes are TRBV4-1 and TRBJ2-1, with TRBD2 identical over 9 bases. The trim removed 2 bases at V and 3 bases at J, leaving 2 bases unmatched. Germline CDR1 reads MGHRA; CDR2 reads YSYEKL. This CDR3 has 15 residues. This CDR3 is CASSQSSGVYNEQFF. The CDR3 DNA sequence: TGCGCCAGCAGCCAATCTAGCGGGGTCTACAATGAGCAGTTCTTC.

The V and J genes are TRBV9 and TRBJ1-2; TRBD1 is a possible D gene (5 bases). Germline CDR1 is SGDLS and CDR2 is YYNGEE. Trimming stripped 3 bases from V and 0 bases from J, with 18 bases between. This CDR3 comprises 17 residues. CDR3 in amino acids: CASSDLRARDPNYGYTF. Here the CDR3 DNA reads TGTGCCAGCAGCGACCTAAGGGCCAGGGACCCTAACTATGGCTACACCTTC.

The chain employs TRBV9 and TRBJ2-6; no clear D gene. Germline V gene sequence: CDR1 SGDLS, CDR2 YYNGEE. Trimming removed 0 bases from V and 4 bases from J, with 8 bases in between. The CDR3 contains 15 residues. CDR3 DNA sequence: TGTGCCAGCAGCGTAGATGGCACCGGGGCCAACGTCCTGACTTTC. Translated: CASSVDGTGANVLTF.

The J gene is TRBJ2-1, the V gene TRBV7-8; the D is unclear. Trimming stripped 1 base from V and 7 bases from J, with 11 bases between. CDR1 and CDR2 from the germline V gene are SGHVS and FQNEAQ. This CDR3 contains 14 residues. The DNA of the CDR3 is TGTGCCAGCAGCTTAGGATCACGCCAAAATGAGCAGTTCTTC. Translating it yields CASSLGSRQNEQFF.

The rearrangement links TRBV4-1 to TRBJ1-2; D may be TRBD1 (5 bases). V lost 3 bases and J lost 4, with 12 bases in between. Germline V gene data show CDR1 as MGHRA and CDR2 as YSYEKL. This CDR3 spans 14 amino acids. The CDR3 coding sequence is TGCGCCAGCAGCCAGGATATCGGGGGCTATGGCTACACCTTC. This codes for CASSQDIGGYGYTF.

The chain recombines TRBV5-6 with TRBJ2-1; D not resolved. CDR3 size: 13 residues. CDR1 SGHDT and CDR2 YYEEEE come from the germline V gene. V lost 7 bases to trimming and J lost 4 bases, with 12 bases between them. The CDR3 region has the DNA TGTGCCAGCGCCGCGGCGACTTACAATGAGCAGTTCTTC. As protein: CASAAATYNEQFF.

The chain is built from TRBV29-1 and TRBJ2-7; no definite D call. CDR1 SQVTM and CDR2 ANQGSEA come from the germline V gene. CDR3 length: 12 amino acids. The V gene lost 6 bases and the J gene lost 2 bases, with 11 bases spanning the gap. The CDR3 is CSVTDGTYEQYF. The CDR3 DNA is TGCAGCGTCACGGACGGTACCTACGAGCAGTACTTC.

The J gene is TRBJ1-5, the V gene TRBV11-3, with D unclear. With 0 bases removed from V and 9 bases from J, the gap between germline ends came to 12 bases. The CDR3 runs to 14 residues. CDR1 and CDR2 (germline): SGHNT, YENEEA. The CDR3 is CASSLERVFWPQHF. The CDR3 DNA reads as TGTGCCAGCAGCTTAGAGCGGGTATTCTGGCCCCAGCATTTT.

CDR3 nucleotides: TGTGCCAGCAGCCACGGGACTAGCGGGAGCAATGAGCAGTTCTTC. As protein: CASSHGTSGSNEQFF. The chain carries TRBV7-9 and TRBJ2-1, with 14 bases that match TRBD2. Germline V CDR1 and CDR2: SEHNR, FQNEAQ (reference sequence). The CDR3 runs to 15 residues. V lost 5 bases to trimming and J lost 6 bases; unmatched junction nucleotides: 3. Full variable domain (remainder filled in from reference TRBV7-9 and TRBJ2-1): DTGVSQNPRHKITKRGQNVTFRCDPISEHNRLYWYRQTLGQGPEFLTYFQNEAQLEKSRLLSDRFSAERPKGSFSTLEIQRTEQGDSAMYLCASSHGTSGSNEQFFGPGTRLTVL.

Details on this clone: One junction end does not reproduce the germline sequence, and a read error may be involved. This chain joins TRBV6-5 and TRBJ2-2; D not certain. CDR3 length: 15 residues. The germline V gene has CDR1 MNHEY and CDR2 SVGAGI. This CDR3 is CASSYSSENTGELFF. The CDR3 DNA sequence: TGTGCCAGCAGCTACTCGTCAGAGAACACCGGGGAGCTGTTTTTT.

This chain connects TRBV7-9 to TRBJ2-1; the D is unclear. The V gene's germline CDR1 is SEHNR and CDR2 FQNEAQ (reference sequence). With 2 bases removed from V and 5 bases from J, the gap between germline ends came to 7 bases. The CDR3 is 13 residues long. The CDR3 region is CASSLKGHNEQFF. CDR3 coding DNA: TGTGCCAGCAGCTTAAAGGGTCACAATGAGCAGTTCTTC.